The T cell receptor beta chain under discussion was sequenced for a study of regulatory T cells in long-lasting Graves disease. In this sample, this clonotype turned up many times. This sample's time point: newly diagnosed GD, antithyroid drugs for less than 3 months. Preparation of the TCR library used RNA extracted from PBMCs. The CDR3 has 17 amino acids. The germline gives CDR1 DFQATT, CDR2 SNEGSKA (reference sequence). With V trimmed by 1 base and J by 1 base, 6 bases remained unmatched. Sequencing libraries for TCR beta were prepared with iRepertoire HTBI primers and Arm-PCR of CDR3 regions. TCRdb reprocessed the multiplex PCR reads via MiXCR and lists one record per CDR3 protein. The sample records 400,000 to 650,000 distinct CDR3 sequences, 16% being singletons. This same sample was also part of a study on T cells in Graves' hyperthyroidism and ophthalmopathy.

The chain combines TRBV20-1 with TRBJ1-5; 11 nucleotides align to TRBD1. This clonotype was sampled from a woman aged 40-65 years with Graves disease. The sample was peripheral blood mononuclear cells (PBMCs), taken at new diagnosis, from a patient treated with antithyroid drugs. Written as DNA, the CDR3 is TGCAGTGCTAGAGGGTTGGGACAGGGGGTCAGCAATCAGCCCCAGCATTTT. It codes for CSARGLGQGVSNQPQHF.